This entry lists 7 T cell receptor beta chains sequenced from one sample in a study of low-dose radiotherapy and immunotherapy resistance in tumors. The time point is: before trial treatment. Gene-specific TRAV and TRBV primers were used for first-strand cDNA, covering alpha and beta chains. Using a constant-region primer together with a V-primer adapter, TCRs were subjected to roughly 18 PCR cycles of amplification. TCRdb processed the reads anew with MiXCR; each CDR3 protein has one entry. The sample holds 80,000 to 90,000 distinct CDR3 sequences, roughly a sixth seen once. The input for sequencing was PBMCs, taken before treatment. The source is a male donor with prostate cancer.

Many counts were recorded for this clonotype. The chain links TRBV7-9 to TRBJ2-7; D possibly corresponds to TRBD2 (5 bases). The V and J ends lost 3 bases and 6 bases respectively, with 6 bases between them. Germline-derived CDR1 and CDR2 are SEHNR and FQNEAQ (reference sequence). This CDR3 spans 11 amino acids. CDR3 protein: CASSFRGEQYF. The CDR3 bases are TGTGCCAGCAGCTTTCGGGGCGAGCAGTACTTC.

In its sample, this clonotype was seen many times. The J gene is TRBJ2-7, the V gene TRBV7-2, with 11 nucleotides matching TRBD2. The V segment lost 5 bases and the J segment 6 bases; nucleotides outside the gene matches: 9. Germline-derived CDR1 and CDR2 are SGHTA and FQGNSA. The CDR3 totals 15 residues. CDR3 protein: CASSRSGGVGSEQYF. In DNA form, the CDR3 reads TGTGCCAGCAGCCGTAGCGGGGGGGTTGGATCCGAGCAGTACTTC.

This clonotype was observed at least ten times. The J gene is TRBJ2-7, the V gene TRBV2; D possibly uses TRBD1 or TRBD2 (6 bases each). Germline V gives CDR1 SNHLY, CDR2 FYNNEI. V was cut by 11 bases and J by 2 bases, with 19 bases left in between. This CDR3 comprises 14 residues. The CDR3 nucleotides are TGTGCCGCCACTGGGGGCAAGCGGGCCTACGAGCAGTACTTC. Translation gives CAATGGKRAYEQYF.

This clonotype was counted many times. The chain has TRBV7-2 and TRBJ2-1, with no clear D. V lost 11 bases and J 7 bases, leaving 12 bases between the germline ends. Per germline, CDR1 SGHTA and CDR2 FQGNSA. The CDR3 spans 11 residues. For the CDR3, the DNA is TGTGCCCTCTGGGCGTTGAATGAGCAGTTCTTC. Translating it yields CALWALNEQFF.

This clonotype was detected many times. The chain joins TRBV2 to TRBJ2-5; TRBD1 is a possible D gene (6 bases). This CDR3 region has 12 residues. Germline lookup yields CDR1 SNHLY and CDR2 FYNNEI. V lost 10 bases and J 3 bases, leaving 12 bases between the germline ends. The chain's CDR3 is CATGRTEETQYF. Written as DNA, the CDR3 is TGTGCCACCGGAAGGACAGAAGAGACCCAGTACTTC. Using reference TRBV2 and TRBJ2-5 for the parts outside the CDR3, the full variable domain is EPEVTQTPSHQVTQMGQEVILRCVPISNHLYFYWYRQILGQKVEFLVSFYNNEISEKSEIFDDQFSVERPDGSNFTLKIRSTKLEDSAMYFCATGRTEETQYFGPGTRLLVL.

Comments on this clonotype: Because the CDR3's place on the DNA is in doubt, the DNA is left out and the CDR3 is given as listed by TCRdb. The V gene is TRBV5-1, the J gene TRBJ2-2. Termini included, the CDR3 measures 16 amino acids. Germline V gene data show CDR1 as SGHRS and CDR2 as YFSETQ. This CDR3 is CASSSNDGRTPGSCFF.

This clonotype was detected many times. The chain employs TRBV7-9 and TRBJ2-3; 9 positions match TRBD2. Germline assignment: CDR1 SEHNR and CDR2 FQNEAQ (reference sequence). V lost 0 bases to trimming and J lost 1 base; unmatched junction nucleotides: 5. CDR3 size: 17 residues. For the CDR3, the DNA is TGTGCCAGCAGCTTAGCTCCATTAGCGGGGGGCACAGATACGCAGTATTTT. It yields the protein CASSLAPLAGGTDTQYF.